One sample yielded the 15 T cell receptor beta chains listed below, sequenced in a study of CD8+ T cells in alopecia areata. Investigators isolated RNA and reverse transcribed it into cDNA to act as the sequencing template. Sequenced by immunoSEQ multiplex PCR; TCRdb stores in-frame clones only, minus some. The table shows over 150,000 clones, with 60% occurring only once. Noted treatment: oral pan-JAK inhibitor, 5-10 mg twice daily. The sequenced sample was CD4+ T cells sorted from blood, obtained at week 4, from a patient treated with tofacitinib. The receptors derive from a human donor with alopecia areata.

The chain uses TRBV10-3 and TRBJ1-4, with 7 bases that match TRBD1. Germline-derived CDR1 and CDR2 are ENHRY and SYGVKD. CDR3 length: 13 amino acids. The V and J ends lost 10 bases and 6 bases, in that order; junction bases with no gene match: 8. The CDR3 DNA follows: TGTGCCACGGGGAACAGGGGCGATGAAAAACTGTTTTTT. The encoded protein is CATGNRGDEKLFF.

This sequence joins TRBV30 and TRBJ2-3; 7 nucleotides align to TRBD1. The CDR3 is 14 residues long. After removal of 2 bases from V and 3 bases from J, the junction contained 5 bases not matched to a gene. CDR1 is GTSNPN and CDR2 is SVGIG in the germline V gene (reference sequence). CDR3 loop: CAWSKGQRTDTQYF. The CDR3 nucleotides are TGTGCCTGGAGTAAGGGACAGAGGACAGATACGCAGTATTTT.

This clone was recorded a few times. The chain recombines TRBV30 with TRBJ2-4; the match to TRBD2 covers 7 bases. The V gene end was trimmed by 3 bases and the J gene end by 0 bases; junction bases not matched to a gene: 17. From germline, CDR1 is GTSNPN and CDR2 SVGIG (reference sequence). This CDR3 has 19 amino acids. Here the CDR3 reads CAWSPLGLAARLAKNIQYF. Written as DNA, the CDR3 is TGTGCCTGGAGCCCTCTGGGGCTAGCGGCCCGGCTAGCCAAAAACATTCAGTACTTC.

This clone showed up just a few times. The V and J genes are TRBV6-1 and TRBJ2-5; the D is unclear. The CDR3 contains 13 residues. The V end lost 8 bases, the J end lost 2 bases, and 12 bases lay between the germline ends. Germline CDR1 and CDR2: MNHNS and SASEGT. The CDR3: CASVRVVQETQYF. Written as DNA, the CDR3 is TGTGCCAGCGTACGAGTAGTTCAAGAGACCCAGTACTTC.

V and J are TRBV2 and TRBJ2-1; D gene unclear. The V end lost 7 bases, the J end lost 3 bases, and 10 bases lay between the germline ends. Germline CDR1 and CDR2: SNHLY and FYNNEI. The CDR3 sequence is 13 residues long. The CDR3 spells CASTYSLYNEQFF. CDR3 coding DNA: TGTGCCAGCACATACAGCCTCTACAATGAGCAGTTCTTC.

The CDR3 nucleotides are TGTGCCAGCAGCGCCCGACTAGCGCCCTACGAGCAGTACTTC. Translating gives CASSARLAPYEQYF. This chain joins TRBV5-4 and TRBJ2-7; 8 bases align to TRBD2. The CDR3 runs 14 residues. V was clipped by 4 bases and J by 2 bases; unmatched bases: 5. Germline V gene sequence: CDR1 SGHNT, CDR2 YYREEE (reference sequence).

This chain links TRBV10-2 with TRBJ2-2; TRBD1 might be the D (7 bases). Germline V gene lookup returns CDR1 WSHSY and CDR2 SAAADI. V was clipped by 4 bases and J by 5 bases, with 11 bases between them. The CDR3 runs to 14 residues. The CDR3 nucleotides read TGCGCCAGCAGTGGGTCAGGGGGGACCGGGGAGCTGTTTTTT. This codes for CASSGSGGTGELFF.

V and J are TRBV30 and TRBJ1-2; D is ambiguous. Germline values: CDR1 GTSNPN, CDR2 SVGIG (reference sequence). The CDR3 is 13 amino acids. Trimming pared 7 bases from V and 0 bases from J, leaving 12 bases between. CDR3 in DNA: TGTGCCTTGCGGACTGGCTCTAACTATGGCTACACCTTC. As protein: CALRTGSNYGYTF.

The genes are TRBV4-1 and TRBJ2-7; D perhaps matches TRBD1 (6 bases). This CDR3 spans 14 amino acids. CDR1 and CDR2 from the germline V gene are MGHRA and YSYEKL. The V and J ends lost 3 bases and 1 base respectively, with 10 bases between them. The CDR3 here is CASSHRTVSYEQYF. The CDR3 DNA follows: TGCGCCAGCAGCCATAGGACAGTTTCCTACGAGCAGTACTTC.

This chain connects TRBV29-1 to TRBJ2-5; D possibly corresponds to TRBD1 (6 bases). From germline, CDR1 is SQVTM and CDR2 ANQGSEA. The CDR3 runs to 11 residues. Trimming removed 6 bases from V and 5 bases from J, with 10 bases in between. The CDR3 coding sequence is TGCAGCGTACAGGGTTGGGAGACCCAGTACTTC. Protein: CSVQGWETQYF.

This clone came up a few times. CDR3 bases: TGTGCTAGTGGTTTGGTGGAGAATGAGCAGTTCTTC. Translation: CASGLVENEQFF. This chain joins TRBV12-5 and TRBJ2-1; no definite D call. Germline loops: CDR1 LGHNT, CDR2 FRNRAP. V was trimmed by 0 bases and J by 7 bases, leaving 4 bases between them. CDR3 length: 12 residues.

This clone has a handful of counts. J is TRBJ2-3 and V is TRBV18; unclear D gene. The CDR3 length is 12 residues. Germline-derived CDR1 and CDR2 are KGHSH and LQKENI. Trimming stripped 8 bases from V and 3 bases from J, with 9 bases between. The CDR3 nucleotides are TGTGCCAGCGCAATATGGACAGATACGCAGTATTTT. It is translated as CASAIWTDTQYF.

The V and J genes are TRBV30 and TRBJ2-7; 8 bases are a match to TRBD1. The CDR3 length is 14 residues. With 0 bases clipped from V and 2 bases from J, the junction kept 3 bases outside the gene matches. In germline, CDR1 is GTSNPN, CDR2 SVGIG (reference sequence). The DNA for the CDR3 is TGTGCCTGGAGTGTGGGGACAGGTACCTACGAGCAGTACTTC. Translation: CAWSVGTGTYEQYF.

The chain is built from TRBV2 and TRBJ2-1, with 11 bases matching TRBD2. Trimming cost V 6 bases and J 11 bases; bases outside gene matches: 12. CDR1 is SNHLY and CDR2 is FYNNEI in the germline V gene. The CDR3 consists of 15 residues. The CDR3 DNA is TGTGCCAGCAGACCCACCGGGACTAGCGGTGTTAAGCAGTTCTTC. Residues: CASRPTGTSGVKQFF.

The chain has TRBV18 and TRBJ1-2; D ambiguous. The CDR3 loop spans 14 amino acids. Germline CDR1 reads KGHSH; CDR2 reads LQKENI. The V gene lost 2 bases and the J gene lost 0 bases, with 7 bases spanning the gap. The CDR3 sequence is CASSPGVTNYGYTF. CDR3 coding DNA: TGTGCCAGCTCACCAGGGGTGACTAACTATGGCTACACCTTC. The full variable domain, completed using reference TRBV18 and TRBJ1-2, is NAGVMQNPRHLVRRRGQEARLRCSPMKGHSHVYWYRQLPEEGLKFMVYLQKENIIDESGMPKERFSAEFPKEGPSILRIQQVVRGDSAAYFCASSPGVTNYGYTFGSGTRLTVV.